The 23 T cell receptor beta chains below were found in one sample sequenced in a study of shared clonotypes between healthy human individuals. Profiling relied on immunoSEQ multiplex PCR, and the TCRdb table lists in-frame clones only, not all of them. This sample has roughly 2,300,000 clones, with under 95% found just once. The sequenced sample consisted of naive CD4+ T cells from PBMCs. Subset given: CD45RA+ positively selected. All receptors derive from a man younger than 35 in good health. Some clones in this sample may be carry-over from other donors' samples.

This clone was observed a single time. The chain uses TRBV5-4 and TRBJ1-1; D gene uncertain. The germline CDR1 and CDR2 sequences are SGHNT and YYREEE (reference sequence). V was cut by 3 bases and J by 0 bases, with 12 bases left in between. The CDR3 runs to 15 residues. The chain's CDR3 is CASSSRRLMNTEAFF. Written as DNA, the CDR3 is TGTGCCAGCAGCTCTAGGCGGCTCATGAACACTGAAGCTTTCTTT.

V usage is TRBV7-9 and J usage is TRBJ1-1; D possibly corresponds to TRBD1 (5 bases). This CDR3 has 15 residues. Trimming shortened V by 7 bases and J by 4 bases, and 19 bases separated the two germline ends. Germline V gene lookup returns CDR1 SEHNR and CDR2 FQNEAQ (reference sequence). Here the CDR3 reads CASTDNRGGGTEAFF. The CDR3 DNA is TGTGCCAGCACCGATAACCGGGGGGGTGGCACTGAAGCTTTCTTT.

The chain's CDR3 is CASSSGGTDTQYF. CDR3 bases: TGTGCCAGCTCCTCCGGGGGCACAGATACGCAGTATTTT. The chain employs TRBV6-1 and TRBJ2-3; a possible D gene is TRBD2 (5 bases). This CDR3 is 13 amino acids long. CDR1 and CDR2 from the germline V gene are MNHNS and SASEGT. V dropped 8 bases and J dropped 1 base, with 10 bases sitting between them.

This chain connects TRBV4-2 to TRBJ1-3, with unresolved D. The CDR3 sequence is 17 residues long. CDR1 LGHNA and CDR2 YNFKEQ come from the germline V gene. The V and J ends lost 2 bases and 2 bases respectively, with 16 bases between them. The CDR3: CASSQTRPTKAGNTIYF. The CDR3 region has the DNA TGTGCCAGCAGCCAAACCAGGCCCACCAAGGCTGGAAACACCATATATTTT.

The V gene is TRBV9, the J gene TRBJ1-1, with D unclear. The CDR3 totals 15 residues. V was shortened by 1 base and J by 4 bases, with 14 bases between the two germline ends. Per germline, CDR1 SGDLS and CDR2 YYNGEE. The CDR3 region has the DNA TGTGCCAGCAGCGTATTCCCCCTCTTCCGCACTGAAGCTTTCTTT. Translated, it gives CASSVFPLFRTEAFF.

The chain links TRBV5-1 to TRBJ2-2; a possible D gene is TRBD1 (6 bases). The V gene lost 3 bases and the J gene lost 3 bases, with 9 bases spanning the gap. The CDR3 totals 14 residues. Germline V gene lookup returns CDR1 SGHRS and CDR2 YFSETQ. CDR3 nucleotide sequence: TGCGCCAGCAGCTATCCAGGGGACACCGGGGAGCTGTTTTTT. This gives the protein CASSYPGDTGELFF.

On this clone itself: Other DNA sequences in the same sample also yield this CDR3. The rearrangement uses TRBV28 and TRBJ2-7, with D uncertain. V shed 2 bases and J shed 0 bases, with 2 bases lying between them. Germline CDR1 and CDR2: MDHEN and SYDVKM. The CDR3 length is 12 residues. The DNA for the CDR3 is TGTGCCAGCAGTTTACCCTCCTACGAGCAGTACTTC. It specifies CASSLPSYEQYF.

The V and J genes are TRBV5-6 and TRBJ2-3; 7 nucleotides line up with TRBD2. The CDR3 has 13 residues. Per germline, CDR1 SGHDT and CDR2 YYEEEE. With 4 bases clipped from V and 13 bases from J, the junction kept 12 bases outside the gene matches. The CDR3 loop reads CASSPGGIGTEYF. CDR3 sequence (DNA): TGTGCCAGCAGCCCCGGGGGGATCGGGACGGAGTATTTT.

The V and J genes are TRBV4-2 and TRBJ2-2, with D unclear. In germline, CDR1 is LGHNA, CDR2 YNFKEQ. This CDR3 spans 14 amino acids. Trimming left V 2 bases short and J 2 bases short, with 6 bases between. Here the CDR3 reads CASSQTVNTGELFF. The CDR3 coding sequence is TGTGCCAGCAGCCAAACGGTTAACACCGGGGAGCTGTTTTTT.

The chain has TRBV5-1 and TRBJ2-7; 10 nucleotides line up with TRBD1. Germline CDR1 SGHRS, CDR2 YFSETQ. This CDR3 is 15 amino acids long. With 3 bases clipped from V and 2 bases from J, the junction kept 5 bases outside the gene matches. CDR3 region: CASSWGQGQAYEQYF. Written as DNA, the CDR3 is TGCGCCAGCAGCTGGGGACAGGGGCAGGCCTACGAGCAGTACTTC.

Worth noting for this clone: At one of its ends the junction is not consistent with the germline gene, which may arise from a read error. The chain joins TRBV7-3 to TRBJ1-2, with TRBD1 identical over 8 bases. The V gene's germline CDR1 is SGHTA and CDR2 FQGTGA. The CDR3 has 16 residues. Here the CDR3 reads CASSQDLTGVLRGYTF. In DNA form, the CDR3 reads TGCGCCAGCAGCCAAGATTTGACAGGGGTGCTTCGAGGCTACACCTTC.

V is TRBV27 and J is TRBJ2-3; 8 nucleotides agree with TRBD2. There are 14 residues in the CDR3. Losses at the gene ends were 7 bases for V and 2 bases for J; bases not matched to a gene: 5. Germline CDR1 is MNHEY and CDR2 is SMNVEV (reference sequence). The CDR3 DNA is TGTGCCAGCACCCCACTAGCGGCCACAGATACGCAGTATTTT. It translates to CASTPLAATDTQYF.

The count of this clone is one. The chain has TRBV7-2 and TRBJ2-5; 7 bases fit TRBD2. CDR3 length equals 15 residues. V gave up 4 bases and J gave up 4 bases; unmatched junction bases: 9. Germline V gene sequence: CDR1 SGHTA, CDR2 FQGNSA. The CDR3 loop is CASSYAGTNVETQYF. The CDR3 coding sequence is TGTGCCAGCAGCTACGCCGGGACTAATGTAGAGACCCAGTACTTC.

The chain carries TRBV11-2 and TRBJ2-3; unclear D gene. V was trimmed by 2 bases and J by 4 bases, leaving 7 bases between them. CDR3 length: 13 residues. Germline CDR1 SGHAT, CDR2 FQNNGV. CDR3 DNA: TGTGCCAGCAGCTTAATTGTCCCAGATACGCAGTATTTT. Translating it yields CASSLIVPDTQYF.

This clone was counted between two and nine times. This chain joins TRBV28 and TRBJ1-1; unclear D gene. The CDR3 extends over 13 amino acids. V dropped 5 bases and J dropped 2 bases, with 9 bases sitting between them. Germline values: CDR1 MDHEN, CDR2 SYDVKM. DNA for the CDR3: TGTGCCAGCAGTAACCCACTCAACACTGAAGCTTTCTTT. This sequence encodes CASSNPLNTEAFF. The complete variable domain, with remaining parts taken from reference TRBV28 and TRBJ1-1, reads DVKVTQSSRYLVKRTGEKVFLECVQDMDHENMFWYRQDPGLGLRLIYFSYDVKMKEKGDIPEGYSVSREKKERFSLILESASTNQTSMYLCASSNPLNTEAFFGQGTRLTVV.

The chain is built from TRBV30 and TRBJ1-3; no clear D gene. Trimming shortened V by 2 bases and J by 3 bases, and 8 bases separated the two germline ends. The length of the CDR3 is 13 residues. The germline gives CDR1 GTSNPN, CDR2 SVGIG (reference sequence). CDR3 in DNA: TGTGCCTGGAGTAAAAGTCTTGGAAACACCATATATTTT. Residues: CAWSKSLGNTIYF.

The V call is TRBV28, the J call TRBJ2-5, with 7 bases matching TRBD2. Germline V gene data show CDR1 as MDHEN and CDR2 as SYDVKM. Trimming at V came to 4 bases and at J to 5 bases, leaving 7 bases not matched to a gene. The CDR3 has 14 amino acids. For the CDR3, the DNA is TGTGCCAGCAGTTCTCTCGGGAGGCAGGAGACCCAGTACTTC. Translation: CASSSLGRQETQYF. The full variable domain, rest sourced from reference TRBV28 and TRBJ2-5, is DVKVTQSSRYLVKRTGEKVFLECVQDMDHENMFWYRQDPGLGLRLIYFSYDVKMKEKGDIPEGYSVSREKKERFSLILESASTNQTSMYLCASSSLGRQETQYFGPGTRLLVL.

This clone was counted a single time. The V and J genes are TRBV28 and TRBJ1-3; D is ambiguous. V shed 3 bases and J shed 5 bases, with 14 bases lying between them. This CDR3 has 15 residues. The germline gives CDR1 MDHEN, CDR2 SYDVKM. CDR3: CASSLSTLKRNTIYF. The CDR3 DNA reads TGTGCCAGCAGTTTGTCTACCTTAAAGAGAAACACCATATATTTT.

The chain uses TRBV18 and TRBJ2-5, with a possible D match to TRBD1 (6 bases). The CDR3 sequence is 13 residues long. V was clipped by 6 bases and J by 11 bases, with 19 bases between them. In germline, CDR1 is KGHSH, CDR2 LQKENI. The CDR3 here is CASSEGQQAYQYF. As DNA, the CDR3 is TGTGCCAGCTCGGAAGGACAGCAAGCATATCAGTACTTC. Full variable domain (missing parts from reference TRBV18 and TRBJ2-5): NAGVMQNPRHLVRRRGQEARLRCSPMKGHSHVYWYRQLPEEGLKFMVYLQKENIIDESGMPKERFSAEFPKEGPSILRIQQVVRGDSAAYFCASSEGQQAYQYFGPGTRLLVL.

V and J are TRBV28 and TRBJ1-5, with a possible D match to TRBD1 (5 bases). Germline V gene sequence: CDR1 MDHEN, CDR2 SYDVKM. The V gene lost 3 bases and the J gene lost 3 bases, with 24 bases spanning the gap. The CDR3 is 19 amino acids. For the CDR3, the DNA is TGTGCCAGCAGTTTCCAGGTTAGGGGTCCCGAAGTCCACAATCAGCCCCAGCATTTT. It yields the protein CASSFQVRGPEVHNQPQHF.

The chain recombines TRBV4-1 with TRBJ2-1; tentatively, D is TRBD2 (5 bases). This CDR3 has 15 residues. Looked up from germline, CDR1 is MGHRA and CDR2 is YSYEKL. Trimming stripped 0 bases from V and 1 base from J, with 7 bases between. DNA of the CDR3: TGCGCCAGCAGCCAAGACCGAGGGTCCTACAATGAGCAGTTCTTC. The encoded protein is CASSQDRGSYNEQFF.

This clone was counted a few times. The chain carries TRBV30 and TRBJ1-2; D call uncertain. Germline CDR1 GTSNPN, CDR2 SVGIG (reference sequence). This CDR3 is 13 amino acids long. V was shortened by 0 bases and J by 7 bases, with 12 bases between the two germline ends. CDR3 coding DNA: TGTGCCTGGAGTGTAAGCTGGCTAGGTGGCTACACCTTC. Its protein product is CAWSVSWLGGYTF.

In regard to this clone: Other DNA sequences in this specimen translate into the identical CDR3. The chain couples TRBV5-1 to TRBJ1-5; 7 bases are a match to TRBD1. The germline gives CDR1 SGHRS, CDR2 YFSETQ. CDR3 length: 14 residues. V lost 5 bases to trimming and J lost 4 bases; unmatched junction nucleotides: 6. CDR3 sequence (DNA): TGCGCCAGCAGTCCCGGACAGGAGAATCAGCCCCAGCATTTT. Protein: CASSPGQENQPQHF.